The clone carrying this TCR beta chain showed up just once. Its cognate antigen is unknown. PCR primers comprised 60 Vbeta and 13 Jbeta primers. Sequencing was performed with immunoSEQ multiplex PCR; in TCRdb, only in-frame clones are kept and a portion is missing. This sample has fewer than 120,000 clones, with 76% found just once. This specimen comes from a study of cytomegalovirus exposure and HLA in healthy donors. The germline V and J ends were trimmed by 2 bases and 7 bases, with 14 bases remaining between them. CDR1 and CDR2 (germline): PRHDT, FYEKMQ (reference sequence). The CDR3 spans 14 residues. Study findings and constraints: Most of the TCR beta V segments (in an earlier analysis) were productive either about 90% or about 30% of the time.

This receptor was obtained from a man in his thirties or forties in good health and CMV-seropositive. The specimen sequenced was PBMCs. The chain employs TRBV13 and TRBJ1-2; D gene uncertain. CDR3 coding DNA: TGTGCCAGCAGCTTACCCTCAGGTGAGAGTGGCTACACCTTC. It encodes CASSLPSGESGYTF.